The rows below give T cell receptor beta chains drawn from one sample of a study of CD4 T cells in relation to SARS-CoV-2 and coronaviruses. The protocol was immunoSEQ multiplex PCR, while the TCRdb copy is restricted to in-frame clones and leaves out a portion. The data show around 23,000 clones, less than 75% seen once. The antigens these receptors bind are not known. Sequencing was performed on CD4+ T cells from PBMCs, cultured in vitro. These receptors all come from a human donor in good health. The CDR3 runs from the conserved cysteine through the conserved F or W. A D gene is named only where the DNA matches it firmly.

TRBV10-3	TRBJ1-1	.	CAISESEARNTEAFF
TRBV7-8	TRBJ2-4	.	CASSLRGALAKNIQYF
TRBV6-4	TRBJ2-2	.	CASSDSAGDTGELFF
TRBV29-1	TRBJ2-4	TRBD2	CSVALFIAGGPGLTKNIQYF
TRBV5-1	TRBJ2-6	TRBD1	CASSFVQGESGNVLTF
TRBV4-1	TRBJ1-3	TRBD1	CASSPHPGTAGNTIYF
TRBV7-9	TRBJ2-7	.	CASRLGGPGQEISGRSHEQYF
TRBV10-3	TRBJ1-6	.	CAIRSDQGSPLHF
TRBV24-1	TRBJ1-4	TRBD1	CATSESGTDYEKLFF
TRBV5-3	TRBJ1-6	.	CARSLGKRLVGSPLHF
TRBV5-5	TRBJ1-3	.	CASSLALVGDGNTIYF
TRBV2	TRBJ2-1	TRBD2	CASKDSGRYEQFF
TRBV11-3	TRBJ2-1	.	CASSTGSQYNEQFF
TRBV5-4	TRBJ2-7	.	CASSLQSDSYEQYF
TRBV6-6	TRBJ2-2	TRBD1	CASTGTADSTGELFF
TRBV15	TRBJ2-2	TRBD2	CATSRVPGGGGGELFF
TRBV28	TRBJ2-7	TRBD2	CASSLGGRYEQYF
TRBV6-6	TRBJ2-3	.	CASSLEDTQYF
TRBV19	TRBJ1-2	TRBD1	CASTQQGGNGYTF
TRBV30	TRBJ1-2	.	CAWTNRGSDGYTF
TRBV24-1	TRBJ2-7	TRBD1	CATSDSRTGGWEQYF
TRBV2	TRBJ2-7	.	CASRRNSYEQYF
TRBV6-5	TRBJ1-6	.	CASSQGFHNSPLHF
TRBV12-5	TRBJ1-6	.	CASGLPYSPLHF
TRBV27	TRBJ2-1	TRBD2	CASSSLAGVNEQFF
TRBV5-1	TRBJ2-5	TRBD2	CASSFSGGETQYF
TRBV7-9	TRBJ2-5	.	CASSFRTEETQYF
TRBV27	TRBJ1-6	.	CASSPPRGYNSPLHF
TRBV24-1	TRBJ2-5	TRBD1	CAASGTGGMETQYF
TRBV9	TRBJ2-1	TRBD1	CASSEHRGTEQFF
TRBV11-3	TRBJ1-5	.	CASSRGGAQPQHF
TRBV11-2	TRBJ1-2	TRBD1	CASSLVGRGSSYDYGYTF
TRBV4-1	TRBJ2-5	.	CASSQLPGETQYF
TRBV20-1	TRBJ1-5	TRBD1	CSASAGTGWGSNQPQHF
TRBV30	TRBJ2-6	.	CAWRASSGANVLTF
TRBV24-1	TRBJ1-5	TRBD1	CATSDERQGFGQPQHF
TRBV3-1/TRBV3-2	TRBJ2-2	.	CASSQSGELFF
TRBV3-1/TRBV3-2	TRBJ2-2	.	CASSQGRHTGELFF
TRBV28	TRBJ2-1	TRBD2	CASNLLAGRSNEQFF
TRBV3-1/TRBV3-2	TRBJ2-7	TRBD2	CASSQVMAGVPEQYF
TRBV30	TRBJ2-1	.	CAWSRNLVANEQFF
TRBV5-4	TRBJ2-5	TRBD2	CASSWGGTSGRKETQYF
TRBV29-1	TRBJ2-3	.	CSVDRGIDTQYF
TRBV12-5	TRBJ2-1	.	CASGLVPRWDSREAPTNYNEQFF
TRBV10-1	TRBJ1-6	.	CASSREVDNSPLHF
TRBV5-8	TRBJ2-7	.	CASSLVTGRVGAYEQYF
TRBV5-5	TRBJ1-1	TRBD1	CASSFFDRDNTEAFF
TRBV6-2/TRBV6-3	TRBJ1-1	TRBD1	CASTPTGRNTEAFF
TRBV19	TRBJ2-5	TRBD2	CASSAAGVGETQYF
TRBV27	TRBJ2-4	TRBD1	CASGTGRGNIQYF
TRBV11-2	TRBJ2-4	.	CASSLGAGSKNIQYF
TRBV27	TRBJ2-3	.	CASSTTDTQYF
TRBV5-1	TRBJ2-1	.	CASSLARYQDRVNNEQFF
TRBV6-6	TRBJ2-7	TRBD1	CASSHNRGPYEQYF
TRBV5-1	TRBJ2-1	.	CASSLDTSAGEQFF
TRBV23-1	TRBJ2-3	.	CASRSGTDTLDTQYF
TRBV11-2	TRBJ2-6	.	CASSLGLALNSGANVLTF